These 29 T cell receptor beta chains came from one sample sequenced in a study of chemoradiotherapy in HPV16-positive cancers. Libraries were prepared by immunoSEQ multiplex PCR; TCRdb keeps only in-frame clonotypes and omits some of them. This sample has fewer than 700 clones; about nine tenths occur once, and the top ten carry roughly 3.7%. The specimen comprised tumor tissue, sampled from a patient who underwent chemoradiotherapy. These receptors originate from a human donor with HPV-associated anogenital cancer.

This clone has a handful of counts. The chain employs TRBV2 and TRBJ2-2, with a tentative D call TRBD1 (5 bases). In germline, CDR1 is SNHLY, CDR2 FYNNEI. This CDR3 region has 12 residues. V was cut by 7 bases and J by 7 bases, with 10 bases left in between. The CDR3 DNA reads TGTGCCAGCAACCAGGGCGGCGGGGAGCTGTTTTTT. Encoded protein: CASNQGGGELFF.

The chain employs TRBV18 and TRBJ2-1; TRBD2 is a possible D gene (6 bases). Germline CDR1 KGHSH, CDR2 LQKENI. There are 16 residues in the CDR3. The V and J ends lost 0 bases and 3 bases respectively, with 12 bases between them. CDR3 sequence (DNA): TGTGCCAGCTCACCACCAGGCGGGGACGGCTACAATGAGCAGTTCTTC. Translation: CASSPPGGDGYNEQFF. Together with reference TRBV18 and TRBJ2-1, the CDR3 gives the full variable domain: NAGVMQNPRHLVRRRGQEARLRCSPMKGHSHVYWYRQLPEEGLKFMVYLQKENIIDESGMPKERFSAEFPKEGPSILRIQQVVRGDSAAYFCASSPPGGDGYNEQFFGPGTRLTVL.

The chain combines TRBV6-1 with TRBJ2-5; D is unresolved. Trimming took 1 base from V and 4 from J, leaving 13 bases between them. The CDR3 is made up of 15 amino acids. Germline values: CDR1 MNHNS, CDR2 SASEGT. CDR3 nucleotide sequence: TGTGCCAGCAGTGAAGACATACAAAGGACAGAGACCCAGTACTTC. Its translation is CASSEDIQRTETQYF.

V usage is TRBV9 and J usage is TRBJ1-2, with D possibly matching TRBD1 (5 bases). CDR1 SGDLS and CDR2 YYNGEE come from the germline V gene. The CDR3 runs to 16 residues. V gave up 4 bases and J gave up 0 bases, with 16 bases separating them. The DNA of the CDR3 is TGTGCCAGCAGCCCCCGGGACCGACGAGCTAACTATGGCTACACCTTC. As protein: CASSPRDRRANYGYTF.

The J gene is TRBJ2-7, the V gene TRBV19; 9 positions agree with TRBD1. With V trimmed by 0 bases and J by 4 bases, 7 bases remained unmatched. The CDR3 runs to 16 residues. CDR1 and CDR2 from the germline V gene are LNHDA and SQIVND (reference sequence). The CDR3 is CASSIDVGTGSYEQYF. CDR3 coding DNA: TGTGCCAGTAGTATAGATGTAGGGACAGGGTCGTACGAGCAGTACTTC. The entire variable domain, with the rest obtained from reference TRBV19 and TRBJ2-7, is as follows: DGGITQSPKYLFRKEGQNVTLSCEQNLNHDAMYWYRQDPGQGLRLIYYSQIVNDFQKGDIAEGYSVSREKKESFPLTVTSAQKNPTAFYLCASSIDVGTGSYEQYFGPGTRLTVT.

In its sample, this clone was seen once. V is TRBV7-9 and J is TRBJ1-4, with D possibly being TRBD1 (6 bases). V shed 0 bases and J shed 11 bases, with 10 bases lying between them. The CDR3 is 13 amino acids. Germline loops: CDR1 SEHNR, CDR2 FQNEAQ (reference sequence). The CDR3 bases are TGTGCCAGCAGCTTAGCACAGGGAGGGAAACTGTTTTTT. Translated: CASSLAQGGKLFF.

This chain joins TRBV11-2 and TRBJ2-5; 9 nucleotides line up with TRBD2. Trimming at V came to 7 bases and at J to 0 bases, leaving 3 bases not matched to a gene. Germline loops: CDR1 SGHAT, CDR2 FQNNGV. The CDR3 totals 14 residues. As DNA, the CDR3 is TGTGCCAGCAAAACTAGCGGGTACCAAGAGACCCAGTACTTC. This codes for CASKTSGYQETQYF.

This chain uses TRBV5-1 with TRBJ1-4; D unresolved. V was trimmed by 4 bases and J by 7 bases, leaving 11 bases between them. This CDR3 is 13 amino acids long. The germline gives CDR1 SGHRS, CDR2 YFSETQ. The CDR3 region is CASSTHVGEKLFF. CDR3 DNA sequence: TGCGCCAGCAGCACCCATGTGGGTGAAAAACTGTTTTTT.

This clone was counted only a few times. The chain is built from TRBV2 and TRBJ1-2; possible D gene TRBD1, 6 bases. The CDR3 is made up of 11 amino acids. Trimming left V 6 bases short and J 6 bases short, with 8 bases between. Germline V lookup: CDR1 SNHLY, CDR2 FYNNEI. The CDR3 spells CASRAGDGYTF. The CDR3 DNA is TGTGCCAGCAGGGCAGGGGATGGCTACACCTTC.

V is TRBV7-6 and J is TRBJ2-1; D is perhaps TRBD2 (6 bases). There are 16 residues in the CDR3. Germline CDR1 is SGHVS and CDR2 is FNYEAQ. Trimming took 4 bases from V and 0 from J, leaving 13 bases between them. DNA for the CDR3: TGTGCCAGCAGCTATTTAGCGGTTAGCTCCTACAATGAGCAGTTCTTC. Translating it yields CASSYLAVSSYNEQFF. Combining the CDR3 with reference TRBV7-6 and TRBJ2-1 gives the whole variable domain GAGVSQSPRYKVTKRGQDVALRCDPISGHVSLYWYRQALGQGPEFLTYFNYEAQQDKSGLPNDRFSAERPEGSISTLTIQRTEQRDSAMYRCASSYLAVSSYNEQFFGPGTRLTVL.

The CDR3 DNA is TGTGCCAGCAGCTTAGCGGAAGGGTTGGGGTACAATGAGCAGTTCTTC. Its translation: CASSLAEGLGYNEQFF. V usage is TRBV7-2 and J usage is TRBJ2-1; D remains ambiguous. Germline CDR1 is SGHTA and CDR2 is FQGNSA. The CDR3 is 16 amino acids. Trimming removed 0 bases at V and 4 bases at J, with 13 bases between.

The chain carries TRBV27 and TRBJ1-6; D is perhaps TRBD1 (6 bases). The V and J ends lost 0 bases and 8 bases respectively, with 20 bases between them. The CDR3 is 18 residues long. Germline V CDR1 and CDR2: MNHEY, SMNVEV (reference sequence). In DNA form, the CDR3 reads TGTGCCAGCAGTTTATCCCCTATGTCCCGGGACACCTATTCACCCCTCCACTTT. It yields the protein CASSLSPMSRDTYSPLHF.

The rearrangement joins TRBV27 to TRBJ1-4; 8 bases are a match to TRBD1. The V gene end was trimmed by 5 bases and the J gene end by 8 bases; junction bases not matched to a gene: 7. Germline lookup yields CDR1 MNHEY and CDR2 SMNVEV (reference sequence). There are 14 residues in the CDR3. CDR3: CASSPGTGWEKLFF. The CDR3 coding sequence is TGTGCCAGCAGTCCGGGGACAGGTTGGGAAAAACTGTTTTTT.

The gene calls are TRBV28 and TRBJ2-7, with TRBD1 matching over 10 bases. The CDR3 contains 13 residues. Germline loops: CDR1 MDHEN, CDR2 SYDVKM. V lost 10 bases to trimming and J lost 2 bases; unmatched junction nucleotides: 5. CDR3 region: CATRTGGPYEQYF. The CDR3 DNA reads as TGTGCCACCCGGACAGGGGGGCCCTACGAGCAGTACTTC.

This clone was counted between two and nine times. This chain uses TRBV6-5 with TRBJ1-5, with D maybe TRBD1 (6 bases). CDR3 length: 15 residues. Germline loops: CDR1 MNHEY, CDR2 SVGAGI. V was clipped by 6 bases and J by 0 bases, with 12 bases between them. CDR3 amino acids: CASRSSGASNQPQHF. DNA for the CDR3: TGTGCCAGCAGATCGTCAGGGGCTAGCAATCAGCCCCAGCATTTT.

The chain carries TRBV7-2 and TRBJ2-3; D perhaps matches TRBD2 (6 bases). Between the trimmed V and J ends, which lost 3 bases and 3 bases, there was a span of 13 bases. The CDR3 consists of 15 residues. Germline lookup yields CDR1 SGHTA and CDR2 FQGNSA. CDR3 region: CASSFRGGETDTQYF. DNA of the CDR3: TGTGCCAGCAGCTTCCGGGGCGGGGAAACAGATACGCAGTATTTT.

The chain employs TRBV2 and TRBJ1-1; 8 nucleotides line up with TRBD1. CDR1 and CDR2 from the germline V gene are SNHLY and FYNNEI. This CDR3 spans 14 amino acids. With 3 bases clipped from V and 2 bases from J, the junction kept 2 bases outside the gene matches. The CDR3 region is CASSEGQANTEAFF. The DNA of the CDR3 is TGTGCCAGCAGTGAGGGACAGGCAAACACTGAAGCTTTCTTT.

The chain joins TRBV6-1 to TRBJ2-7; D not resolved. The germline gives CDR1 MNHNS, CDR2 SASEGT. Trimming took off 4 bases at V and 4 bases at J, with 17 bases between the two ends. The CDR3 is made up of 15 amino acids. This CDR3 reads CASSAPWLDFYEQYF. DNA of the CDR3: TGTGCCAGCAGTGCCCCTTGGTTAGATTTTTACGAGCAGTACTTC.

The V call is TRBV5-1, the J call TRBJ2-6, with 8 bases fitting TRBD1. Trimming cost V 3 bases and J 0 bases; bases outside gene matches: 5. Germline values: CDR1 SGHRS, CDR2 YFSETQ. The CDR3 length is 17 residues. CDR3 nucleotides: TGCGCCAGCAGCTCGACAGGGGATTCCTCTGGGGCCAACGTCCTGACTTTC. Translating gives CASSSTGDSSGANVLTF.

J is TRBJ2-3 and V is TRBV7-2; TRBD2 is a possible D gene (6 bases). The CDR3 sequence is 15 residues long. Germline CDR1 and CDR2: SGHTA and FQGNSA. The ends were cut back, 5 bases at V and 6 bases at J, with 18 bases in the middle. CDR3 bases: TGTGCCAGCAGCGGACGACTAGTGCGAGGGGATACGCAGTATTTT. The encoded protein is CASSGRLVRGDTQYF.

The chain links TRBV6-4 to TRBJ2-1; 8 bases map to TRBD2. The CDR3 loop spans 15 amino acids. The V segment lost 2 bases and the J segment 0 bases; nucleotides outside the gene matches: 0. Germline-derived CDR1 and CDR2 are MRHNA and SNTAGT. DNA of the CDR3: TGTGCCAGCAGTGACCTAGCGGGCTCCTACAATGAGCAGTTCTTC. Protein product: CASSDLAGSYNEQFF.

The chain couples TRBV9 to TRBJ1-2; no reliable D call. The CDR3 sequence is 13 residues long. Germline CDR1 is SGDLS and CDR2 is YYNGEE. Trimming took off 4 bases at V and 2 bases at J, with 9 bases between the two ends. The CDR3 loop reads CASSPGMNYGYTF. For the CDR3, the DNA is TGTGCCAGCAGCCCCGGGATGAACTATGGCTACACCTTC.

The chain uses TRBV15 and TRBJ2-2, with D perhaps matching TRBD1 (5 bases). CDR3 size: 13 residues. The V gene lost 4 bases and the J gene lost 4 bases, with 7 bases spanning the gap. Germline CDR1 reads LNHNV; CDR2 reads YYDKDF (reference sequence). CDR3 loop: CATSTGFTGELFF. CDR3 coding DNA: TGTGCCACCAGCACAGGGTTCACCGGGGAGCTGTTTTTT.

The gene calls are TRBV7-9 and TRBJ2-1; 11 bases match TRBD2. Germline CDR1 is SEHNR and CDR2 is FQNEAQ (reference sequence). The V segment lost 6 bases and the J segment 3 bases; nucleotides outside the gene matches: 7. The CDR3 covers 16 residues. The CDR3 bases are TGTGCCAGCAGGCATCTAGCGGGGGGTGACTACAATGAGCAGTTCTTC. Translation: CASRHLAGGDYNEQFF.

This rearrangement joins TRBV21-1 to TRBJ2-1. TRBV21-1 is tagged as a pseudogene. The CDR3 runs to 15 residues. CDR3 region: CASSKSGSSYNEQFF. The CDR3 DNA is TGTGCCAGCAGCAAATCAGGGAGCTCCTACAATGAGCAGTTCTTC.

V is TRBV21-1 and J is TRBJ2-7; TRBD2 reflects the table's D call only, with no check against the DNA. TRBV21-1 is a pseudogene. This CDR3 spans 15 amino acids. Here the CDR3 reads CASSTTEGNKDEQYF. CDR3 bases: TGTGCCAGCAGCACCACCGAGGGCAATAAGGACGAGCAGTACTTC.

The chain employs TRBV6-6 and TRBJ1-2, with TRBD1 as a possible D gene (5 bases). In germline, CDR1 is MNHNY, CDR2 SVGAGI (reference sequence). Trimming stripped 4 bases from V and 7 bases from J, with 10 bases between. The CDR3 contains 12 residues. The CDR3 reads CASSSTVAGYTF. The CDR3 DNA sequence: TGTGCCAGCAGTTCGACAGTCGCTGGCTACACCTTC.

The chain joins TRBV7-2 to TRBJ2-3; tentatively, D is TRBD2 (6 bases). V was pared by 2 bases and J by 6 bases, with 15 bases between. The germline gives CDR1 SGHTA, CDR2 FQGNSA. CDR3 length: 15 residues. The CDR3 DNA reads TGTGCCAGCAGCTTAAATCCCAGCGGGCCTGATACGCAGTATTTT. Translating gives CASSLNPSGPDTQYF.

This chain links TRBV15 with TRBJ2-1; 10 bases are shared with TRBD2. Trimming took 0 bases from V and 7 from J; bases not matched to a gene: 6. The CDR3 sequence is 16 residues long. Germline lookup yields CDR1 LNHNV and CDR2 YYDKDF (reference sequence). CDR3 protein: CATSREALAGVNEQFF. The CDR3 DNA is TGTGCCACCAGCAGAGAGGCGCTAGCGGGAGTAAATGAGCAGTTCTTC. The entire variable domain, with the rest obtained from reference TRBV15 and TRBJ2-1, is as follows: DAMVIQNPRYQVTQFGKPVTLSCSQTLNHNVMYWYQQKSSQAPKLLFHYYDKDFNNEADTPDNFQSRRPNTSFCFLDIRSPGLGDTAMYLCATSREALAGVNEQFFGPGTRLTVL.